This T cell receptor beta chain appears in the sequencing data of a study of regulatory T cells in long-lasting Graves disease. Study findings and constraints: Lower TCR diversity characterized persistent Graves' patients relative to newly diagnosed patients. TRBV28, TRBJ1-2 and TRBJ2-5 were segments that persistent disease favored.

As to this clonotype: The antigen remains undetermined.

Construction of TCR beta libraries relied on iRepertoire HTBI primers and on Arm-PCR targeting CDR3 regions. TCRdb analysed the multiplex PCR reads with MiXCR anew, one entry per CDR3 protein. Among over 650,000 distinct CDR3 sequences listed, about 30% were seen once. The CDR3 contains 14 residues. Germline V gene data show CDR1 as SNHLY and CDR2 as FYNNEI. The ends were cut back, 6 bases at V and 10 bases at J, with 19 bases in the middle. Sample time point: persistent/refractory GD, antithyroid drugs over 5 years with positive TRAb. Construction of the TCR library relied on RNA isolated from PBMCs. Per American Thyroid Association guidelines, Graves' disease was diagnosed.

The material was peripheral blood mononuclear cells (PBMCs), obtained when the disease was refractory, from a patient treated with antithyroid drugs. The origin of this receptor is a female donor with Graves disease. The chain employs TRBV2 and TRBJ1-5; no clear D gene. This CDR3 reads CASSWGSGSAPQHF. Written as DNA, the CDR3 is TGTGCCAGCAGCTGGGGTTCGGGTTCGGCACCCCAGCATTTT.